A single sample is the source of the 27 T cell receptor beta chains below, sequenced in a study of T cell responses to AZD1222 COVID-19 vaccine. The assay was immunoSEQ multiplex PCR, and TCRdb's table has in-frame clones only and misses some. Of fewer than 110,000 clones listed, roughly nine tenths were seen once; the top ten hold 1% to 1.5%. The sample here was peripheral blood, taken on day 0 of AZD1222 vaccination. The receptors derive from an adult in good health.

The chain combines TRBV7-8 with TRBJ1-4, with D perhaps matching TRBD1 (6 bases). CDR1 and CDR2 from the germline V gene are SGHVS and FQNEAQ. Trimming removed 5 bases at V and 7 bases at J, with 14 bases between. The CDR3 totals 14 residues. The CDR3 bases are TGTGCCAGCAGCACTCGAGGGGGGCCTGAAAAACTGTTTTTT. It is translated as CASSTRGGPEKLFF.

The chain couples TRBV19 to TRBJ2-4; D gene unclear. V was trimmed by 1 base and J by 3 bases, leaving 10 bases between them. The CDR3 is made up of 15 amino acids. CDR1 and CDR2 (germline): LNHDA, SQIVND (reference sequence). The CDR3 DNA reads as TGTGCCAGTAGTATAGGAGGCCTCGGCAAAAACATTCAGTACTTC. This translates into CASSIGGLGKNIQYF. The variable domain in full, with the rest retrieved from reference TRBV19 and TRBJ2-4, is DGGITQSPKYLFRKEGQNVTLSCEQNLNHDAMYWYRQDPGQGLRLIYYSQIVNDFQKGDIAEGYSVSREKKESFPLTVTSAQKNPTAFYLCASSIGGLGKNIQYFGAGTRLSVL.

CDR3 protein: CASSEGVWGLHEQFF. In DNA, the CDR3 is TGTGCCAGCAGTGAAGGAGTGTGGGGCCTGCATGAGCAGTTCTTC. This sequence joins TRBV6-1 and TRBJ2-1; D possibly corresponds to TRBD1 (5 bases). There are 15 residues in the CDR3. Trimming pared 1 base from V and 8 bases from J, leaving 15 bases between. Germline V lookup: CDR1 MNHNS, CDR2 SASEGT.

V and J are TRBV6-5 and TRBJ1-1; D gene uncertain. Germline loops: CDR1 MNHEY, CDR2 SVGAGI. CDR3 length: 13 residues. The V gene lost 7 bases and the J gene lost 6 bases, with 15 bases spanning the gap. The CDR3 reads CASTISGRAEAFF. As DNA, the CDR3 is TGTGCCAGCACTATAAGTGGAAGGGCTGAAGCTTTCTTT.

This clone was recorded only once. The chain is built from TRBV7-6 and TRBJ1-2, with a tentative D call TRBD1 (6 bases). Trimming took 4 bases from V and 8 from J, leaving 14 bases between them. The CDR3 extends over 13 amino acids. The germline V gene has CDR1 SGHVS and CDR2 FNYEAQ. This CDR3 is CASSSQQGLGYTF. As DNA, the CDR3 is TGTGCCAGCAGCTCGCAACAGGGATTGGGCTACACCTTC.

This clone was seen a few times. The chain carries TRBV25-1 and TRBJ1-1; D might be TRBD1 (6 bases). The CDR3 runs to 13 residues. V shed 4 bases and J shed 6 bases, with 12 bases lying between them. Germline V CDR1 and CDR2: MGHDK, SYGVNS. This CDR3 is CASSVQGIPEAFF. The CDR3 region has the DNA TGTGCCAGCAGTGTACAGGGAATCCCTGAAGCTTTCTTT.

The CDR3 protein is CASSTPSGGWEKLFF. The CDR3 coding sequence is TGTGCCAGCAGTACCCCGAGTGGGGGCTGGGAAAAACTGTTTTTT. V and J are TRBV28 and TRBJ1-4; tentative D call: TRBD1 (6 bases). Germline V lookup: CDR1 MDHEN, CDR2 SYDVKM. This CDR3 has 15 residues. Deletions cut 5 bases from V and 8 bases from J, with 18 bases between.

This sequence joins TRBV5-6 and TRBJ1-1; no reliable D call. Trimming took 0 bases from V and 0 from J, leaving 9 bases between them. The CDR3 contains 15 residues. The V gene's germline CDR1 is SGHDT and CDR2 YYEEEE. The CDR3 loop is CASSLALAMNTEAFF. The CDR3 nucleotides read TGTGCCAGCAGCTTGGCTCTCGCCATGAACACTGAAGCTTTCTTT.

The chain uses TRBV28 and TRBJ1-5; D ambiguous. The CDR3 is 12 amino acids. Germline CDR1 reads MDHEN; CDR2 reads SYDVKM. Trimming pared 1 base from V and 9 bases from J, leaving 7 bases between. The CDR3 reads CASSLSAGPQHF. In DNA, the CDR3 is TGTGCCAGCAGTTTATCGGCCGGGCCCCAGCATTTT.

The chain links TRBV7-9 to TRBJ2-7; D assignment may be TRBD1 or TRBD2 (5 bases each). Germline V gene data show CDR1 as SEHNR and CDR2 as FQNEAQ (reference sequence). The CDR3 contains 15 residues. V gave up 3 bases and J gave up 3 bases, with 15 bases separating them. This CDR3 reads CASSFIGASIYEQYF. The CDR3 DNA is TGTGCCAGCAGCTTTATCGGGGCCTCTATCTACGAGCAGTACTTC.

V and J are TRBV28 and TRBJ1-1; D is unclear. Germline V gene data show CDR1 as MDHEN and CDR2 as SYDVKM. Trimming pared 6 bases from V and 2 bases from J, leaving 16 bases between. This CDR3 spans 15 amino acids. The chain's CDR3 is CASRRDLILNTEAFF. The CDR3 DNA sequence: TGTGCCAGCAGACGAGACCTGATCTTAAACACTGAAGCTTTCTTT.

This clone is medium-sized in the sample. This rearrangement joins TRBV4-2 to TRBJ2-5; 10 bases agree with TRBD2. The CDR3 sequence is 15 residues long. Germline CDR1 is LGHNA and CDR2 is YNFKEQ. The J segment lost 4 bases and the V segment lost 2 bases, leaving 4 bases of the junction unmatched. CDR3 amino acids: CASSQKGLASETQYF. In nucleotides, the CDR3 is TGTGCCAGCAGCCAAAAGGGACTAGCGTCAGAGACCCAGTACTTC.

The chain joins TRBV19 to TRBJ1-2, with 7 positions matching TRBD1. With V trimmed by 6 bases and J by 7 bases, 8 bases remained unmatched. The CDR3 is 13 residues long. Germline assignment: CDR1 LNHDA and CDR2 SQIVND (reference sequence). In DNA form, the CDR3 reads TGTGCCAGTAGCCGTAACGACAGGGTTGGCTACACCTTC. Its translation: CASSRNDRVGYTF.

This clone showed up just once. The chain has TRBV6-5 and TRBJ1-2; 10 nucleotides align to TRBD1. This CDR3 has 16 residues. V was clipped by 4 bases and J by 2 bases; unmatched bases: 7. From germline, CDR1 is MNHEY and CDR2 SVGAGI. CDR3 region: CASSFGRQGANYGYTF. Written as DNA, the CDR3 is TGTGCCAGCAGTTTTGGTAGACAGGGGGCGAACTATGGCTACACCTTC.

V usage is TRBV28 and J usage is TRBJ1-5, with D hard to call. V was pared by 4 bases and J by 4 bases, with 8 bases between. The CDR3 extends over 13 amino acids. The V gene's germline CDR1 is MDHEN and CDR2 SYDVKM. The DNA of the CDR3 is TGTGCCAGCAGTTCAATTCCAAATCAGCCCCAGCATTTT. This encodes CASSSIPNQPQHF.

This clone was seen just once. The chain recombines TRBV7-2 with TRBJ1-1; 8 nucleotides align to TRBD1. The germline V gene has CDR1 SGHTA and CDR2 FQGNSA. The CDR3 totals 15 residues. V lost 5 bases and J lost 3; bases outside the gene matches: 8. CDR3 sequence: CASSPWTGFDTEAFF. In DNA, the CDR3 is TGTGCCAGCAGCCCATGGACAGGGTTCGACACTGAAGCTTTCTTT.

This clone was recorded only once. The chain employs TRBV5-6 and TRBJ1-2; no clear D gene. CDR3 size: 14 residues. The germline gives CDR1 SGHDT, CDR2 YYEEEE. Trimming stripped 4 bases from V and 5 bases from J, with 15 bases between. The CDR3 loop is CASSHREVEYGYTF. The CDR3 nucleotides are TGTGCCAGCAGCCACAGAGAGGTTGAGTATGGCTACACCTTC.

This clone was found once. This chain joins TRBV28 and TRBJ1-6; possible D gene TRBD1, 6 bases. From germline, CDR1 is MDHEN and CDR2 SYDVKM. V dropped 2 bases and J dropped 2 bases, with 13 bases sitting between them. This CDR3 comprises 17 residues. The CDR3 bases are TGTGCCAGCAGTTTAGGGGGCCGAAACCCCTATAATTCACCCCTCCACTTT. It encodes CASSLGGRNPYNSPLHF. Looking up the rest from reference TRBV28 and TRBJ1-6 gives the full variable domain: DVKVTQSSRYLVKRTGEKVFLECVQDMDHENMFWYRQDPGLGLRLIYFSYDVKMKEKGDIPEGYSVSREKKERFSLILESASTNQTSMYLCASSLGGRNPYNSPLHFGNGTRLTVT.

V and J are TRBV30 and TRBJ1-1, with 10 bases identical to TRBD1. With 0 bases clipped from V and 3 bases from J, the junction kept 4 bases outside the gene matches. From germline, CDR1 is GTSNPN and CDR2 SVGIG (reference sequence). The CDR3 loop spans 15 amino acids. CDR3 in amino acids: CAWSVQGTGDTEAFF. The CDR3 bases are TGTGCCTGGAGTGTACAAGGGACAGGGGACACTGAAGCTTTCTTT.

The chain couples TRBV6-5 to TRBJ2-7; D tentatively reads TRBD1 or TRBD2 (5 bases each). The germline CDR1 and CDR2 sequences are MNHEY and SVGAGI. This CDR3 spans 12 amino acids. V was pared by 11 bases and J by 7 bases, with 18 bases between. CDR3 DNA: TGTGCCTCGGGGCAGGGAAACCTGGAGCAGTACTTC. Protein product: CASGQGNLEQYF.

The chain is built from TRBV28 and TRBJ1-1, with 10 bases identical to TRBD1. Germline V gene sequence: CDR1 MDHEN, CDR2 SYDVKM. Trimming removed 6 bases from V and 4 bases from J; junction bases left unmatched: 8. CDR3 length equals 15 residues. CDR3 loop: CASSLVRQGATEAFF. Here the CDR3 DNA reads TGTGCCAGCAGCTTAGTTAGACAGGGGGCCACTGAAGCTTTCTTT.

The genes are TRBV6-4 and TRBJ1-5, with 8 bases lining up with TRBD1. The V segment lost 6 bases and the J segment 2 bases; nucleotides outside the gene matches: 6. In germline, CDR1 is MRHNA, CDR2 SNTAGT. The CDR3 is made up of 15 amino acids. The CDR3 nucleotides read TGTGCCAGCAGCGGACAGGGTTGGGGCAATCAGCCCCAGCATTTT. The encoded protein is CASSGQGWGNQPQHF.

The chain couples TRBV30 to TRBJ1-4; no firm D call. The CDR3 runs to 14 residues. Germline V gives CDR1 GTSNPN, CDR2 SVGIG (reference sequence). The germline V and J ends were trimmed by 1 base and 0 bases, with 6 bases remaining between them. In DNA, the CDR3 is TGTGCCTGGAGTGGGGTTACAACTAATGAAAAACTGTTTTTT. Protein: CAWSGVTTNEKLFF.

V and J are TRBV28 and TRBJ1-3; no firm D call. The V gene's germline CDR1 is MDHEN and CDR2 SYDVKM. This CDR3 contains 13 residues. The V gene lost 7 bases and the J gene lost 2 bases, with 9 bases spanning the gap. CDR3 protein: CASNFVAGNTIYF. CDR3 bases: TGTGCCAGCAACTTCGTCGCTGGAAACACCATATATTTT.

J is TRBJ2-5 and V is TRBV7-2; D gene unclear. Germline V gene lookup returns CDR1 SGHTA and CDR2 FQGNSA. The V and J ends lost 6 bases and 1 base respectively, with 24 bases between them. CDR3 length equals 18 residues. CDR3 loop: CASSPPLHLRRIQETQYF. CDR3 nucleotide sequence: TGTGCCAGCAGTCCGCCGCTCCATCTAAGACGGATCCAAGAGACCCAGTACTTC.

This clone was detected only once. V usage is TRBV9 and J usage is TRBJ1-1, with D tentatively TRBD1 (6 bases). The CDR3 sequence is 16 residues long. Trimming shortened V by 0 bases and J by 4 bases, and 16 bases separated the two germline ends. From germline, CDR1 is SGDLS and CDR2 YYNGEE. CDR3 DNA sequence: TGTGCCAGCAGCGTAGTTTCGGGGGCGGGGGCCACTGAAGCTTTCTTT. Translation: CASSVVSGAGATEAFF. Based on the CDR3 plus reference TRBV9 and TRBJ1-1, the full variable domain is DSGVTQTPKHLITATGQRVTLRCSPRSGDLSVYWYQQSLDQGLQFLIQYYNGEERAKGNILERFSAQQFPDLHSELNLSSLELGDSALYFCASSVVSGAGATEAFFGQGTRLTVV.

The chain links TRBV18 to TRBJ1-2; TRBD1 is a possible D gene (5 bases). This CDR3 is built from 14 residues. V lost 2 bases and J lost 8, with 15 bases in between. Per the germline V gene, CDR1 is KGHSH and CDR2 is LQKENI. This CDR3 reads CASSPEGGEHGYTF. The CDR3 region has the DNA TGTGCCAGCTCACCAGAGGGAGGGGAGCACGGCTACACCTTC.